The rows below give T cell receptor beta chains drawn from one sample of a study of shared clonotypes between healthy human individuals. Clones were sequenced by immunoSEQ multiplex PCR, and TCRdb holds only the in-frame ones, with some missing. This table has fewer than 550,000 clones, nearly 80% appearing once. The sample consisted of PBMCs. Receptors were obtained from a middle-aged woman in good health. Some clones in this sample may be carry-over from other donors' samples. Each CDR3 is given with its conserved first and last residue. The order of the fields is D gene, V gene, J gene, clone size, CDR3 protein, CDR3 DNA. A D gene is named only where the DNA matches it firmly. Expanded clones get a size class; other rows say once, few or many, or leave the size out.

D gene: -
V gene: TRBV7-3
J gene: TRBJ1-2
clone size: -
CDR3 protein: CASSASGASGYTF
CDR3 DNA: TGTGCCAGCAGCGCCTCAGGGGCGAGTGGCTACACCTTC

D gene: TRBD2
V gene: TRBV5-5
J gene: TRBJ2-2
clone size: -
CDR3 protein: CASRQGLAGGFSANTGELFF
CDR3 DNA: TGTGCCAGCAGACAGGGACTAGCGGGAGGATTCTCCGCGAACACCGGGGAGCTGTTTTTT

D gene: -
V gene: TRBV27
J gene: TRBJ2-3
clone size: -
CDR3 protein: CASSLVGADTQYF
CDR3 DNA: TGTGCCAGCAGTTTAGTGGGGGCAGATACGCAGTATTTT

D gene: -
V gene: TRBV6-4
J gene: TRBJ2-1
clone size: few
CDR3 protein: CASSAQALHNEQFF
CDR3 DNA: TGTGCCAGCAGTGCACAGGCACTCCACAATGAGCAGTTCTTC

D gene: TRBD1
V gene: TRBV28
J gene: TRBJ1-5
clone size: once
CDR3 protein: CASSYLTDRRQPQHF
CDR3 DNA: TGTGCCAGCAGTTATCTGACGGACAGGCGCCAGCCCCAGCATTTT

D gene: -
V gene: TRBV18
J gene: TRBJ2-2
clone size: -
CDR3 protein: CASSPQRTDSTGELFF
CDR3 DNA: TGTGCCAGCTCACCCCAACGAACAGACTCTACCGGGGAGCTGTTTTTT

D gene: TRBD1
V gene: TRBV4-2
J gene: TRBJ2-1
clone size: -
CDR3 protein: CASSPRTGASYNEQFF
CDR3 DNA: TGTGCCAGCAGCCCGAGGACAGGGGCTTCCTACAATGAGCAGTTCTTC

D gene: -
V gene: TRBV27
J gene: TRBJ2-6
clone size: -
CDR3 protein: CASSFGVGGANVLTF
CDR3 DNA: TGTGCCAGCAGTTTCGGTGTTGGTGGGGCCAACGTCCTGACTTTC

D gene: -
V gene: TRBV7-9
J gene: TRBJ2-4
clone size: -
CDR3 protein: CASSLATRAKNIQYF
CDR3 DNA: TGTGCCAGCAGCTTGGCGACTAGAGCCAAAAACATTCAGTACTTC

D gene: -
V gene: TRBV4-2
J gene: TRBJ2-2
clone size: -
CDR3 protein: CASSQGGTNTGELFF
CDR3 DNA: TGTGCCAGCAGCCAAGGTGGTACGAACACCGGGGAGCTGTTTTTT

D gene: -
V gene: TRBV6-6
J gene: TRBJ1-2
clone size: -
CDR3 protein: CASRMDASYGYTF
CDR3 DNA: TGTGCCAGCAGGATGGACGCCAGCTATGGCTACACCTTC